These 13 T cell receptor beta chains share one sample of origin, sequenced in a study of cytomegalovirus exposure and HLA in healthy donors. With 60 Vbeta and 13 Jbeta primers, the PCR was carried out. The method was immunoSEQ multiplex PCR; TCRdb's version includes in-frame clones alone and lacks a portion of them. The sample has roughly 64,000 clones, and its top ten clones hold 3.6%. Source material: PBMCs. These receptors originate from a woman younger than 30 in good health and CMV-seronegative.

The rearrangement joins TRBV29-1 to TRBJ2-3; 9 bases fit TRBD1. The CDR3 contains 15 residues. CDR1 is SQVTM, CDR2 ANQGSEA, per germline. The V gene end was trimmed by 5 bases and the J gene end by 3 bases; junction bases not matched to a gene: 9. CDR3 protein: CSVKVGGQGTDTQYF. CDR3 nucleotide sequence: TGCAGCGTTAAGGTGGGGGGACAGGGTACAGATACGCAGTATTTT.

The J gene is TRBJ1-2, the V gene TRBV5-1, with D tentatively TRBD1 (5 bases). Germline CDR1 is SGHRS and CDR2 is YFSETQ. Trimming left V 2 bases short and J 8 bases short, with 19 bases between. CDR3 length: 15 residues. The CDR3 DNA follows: TGCGCCAGCAGCTTTGGTCGATACAGGCGTCGCGGCTACACCTTC. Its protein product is CASSFGRYRRRGYTF.

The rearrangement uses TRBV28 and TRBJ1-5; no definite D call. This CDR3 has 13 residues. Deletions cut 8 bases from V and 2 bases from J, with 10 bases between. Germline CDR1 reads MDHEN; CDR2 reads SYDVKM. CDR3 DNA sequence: TGTGCCAGCTATCGAGTAGGCAATCAGCCCCAGCATTTT. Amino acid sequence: CASYRVGNQPQHF.

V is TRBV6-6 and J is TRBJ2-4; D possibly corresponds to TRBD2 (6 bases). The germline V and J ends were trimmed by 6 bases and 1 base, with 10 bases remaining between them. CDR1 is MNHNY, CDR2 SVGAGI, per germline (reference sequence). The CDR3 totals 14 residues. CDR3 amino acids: CASRPGVAKNIQYF. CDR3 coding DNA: TGTGCCAGCAGACCGGGGGTGGCCAAAAACATTCAGTACTTC.

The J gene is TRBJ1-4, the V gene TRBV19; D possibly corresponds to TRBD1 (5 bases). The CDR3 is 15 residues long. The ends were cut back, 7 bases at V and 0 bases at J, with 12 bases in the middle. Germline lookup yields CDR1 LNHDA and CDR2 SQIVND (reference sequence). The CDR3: CASMRQGATNEKLFF. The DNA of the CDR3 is TGTGCCAGTATGAGGCAGGGCGCAACTAATGAAAAACTGTTTTTT.

In DNA, the CDR3 is TGTGCCACGACACGGGGTAACTATGGCTACACCTTC. It yields the protein CATTRGNYGYTF. The rearrangement links TRBV2 to TRBJ1-2; D gene unclear. Trimming stripped 10 bases from V and 1 base from J, with 10 bases between. The CDR3 is made up of 12 amino acids. Per germline, CDR1 SNHLY and CDR2 FYNNEI. The whole variable domain, filled in from reference TRBV2 and TRBJ1-2, reads EPEVTQTPSHQVTQMGQEVILRCVPISNHLYFYWYRQILGQKVEFLVSFYNNEISEKSEIFDDQFSVERPDGSNFTLKIRSTKLEDSAMYFCATTRGNYGYTFGSGTRLTVV.

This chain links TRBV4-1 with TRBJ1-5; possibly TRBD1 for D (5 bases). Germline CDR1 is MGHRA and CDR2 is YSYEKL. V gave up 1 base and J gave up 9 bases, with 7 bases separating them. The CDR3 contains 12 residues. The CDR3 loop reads CASSQAQGPQHF. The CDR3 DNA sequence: TGCGCCAGCAGCCAAGCCCAGGGGCCCCAGCATTTT.

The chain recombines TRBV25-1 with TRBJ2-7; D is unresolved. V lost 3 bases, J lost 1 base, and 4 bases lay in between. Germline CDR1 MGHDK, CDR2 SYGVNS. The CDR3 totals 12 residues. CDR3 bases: TGTGCCAGCAGTGACCATTCCTACGAGCAGTACTTC. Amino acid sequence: CASSDHSYEQYF.

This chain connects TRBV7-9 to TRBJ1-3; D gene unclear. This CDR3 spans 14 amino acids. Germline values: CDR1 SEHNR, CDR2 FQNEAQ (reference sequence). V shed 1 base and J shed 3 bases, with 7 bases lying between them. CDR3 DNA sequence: TGTGCCAGCAGCTTAGAACATTTTGGAAACACCATATATTTT. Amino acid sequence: CASSLEHFGNTIYF.

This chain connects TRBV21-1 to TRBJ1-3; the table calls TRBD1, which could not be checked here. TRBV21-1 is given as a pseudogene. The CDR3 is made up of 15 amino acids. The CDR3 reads CASNFGTGFGDTIYF. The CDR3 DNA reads TGTGCCAGCAATTTTGGGACAGGCTTTGGGGACACCATATATTTT.

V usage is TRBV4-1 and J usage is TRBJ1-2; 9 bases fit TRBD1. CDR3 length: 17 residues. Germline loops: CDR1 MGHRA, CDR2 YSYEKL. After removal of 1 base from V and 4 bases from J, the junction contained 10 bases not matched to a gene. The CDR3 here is CASSQGEWDREIYGYTF. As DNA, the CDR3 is TGCGCCAGCAGCCAAGGGGAATGGGACAGGGAGATCTATGGCTACACCTTC.

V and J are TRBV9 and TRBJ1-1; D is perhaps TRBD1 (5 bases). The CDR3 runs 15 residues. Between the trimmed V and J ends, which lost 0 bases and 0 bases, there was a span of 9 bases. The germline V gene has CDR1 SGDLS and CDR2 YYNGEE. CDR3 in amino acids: CASSVGSGMNTEAFF. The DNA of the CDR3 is TGTGCCAGCAGCGTAGGTTCAGGGATGAACACTGAAGCTTTCTTT.

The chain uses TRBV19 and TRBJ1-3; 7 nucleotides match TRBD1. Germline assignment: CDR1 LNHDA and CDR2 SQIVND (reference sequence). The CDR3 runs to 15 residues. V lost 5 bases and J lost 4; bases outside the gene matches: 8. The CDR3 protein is CASSVQGGGGNTIYF. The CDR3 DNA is TGTGCCAGTAGTGTCCAGGGGGGAGGCGGAAACACCATATATTTT.